Sequencing of this T cell receptor (beta chain) was carried out in a study of blood T cell repertoires in COVID-19. Study as a whole: Sample material is recorded as cDNA or gDNA derived from T cells, B-cell-depleted T cells, or PBMCs.

The CDR3 runs 15 residues. In germline, CDR1 is MNHNY, CDR2 SVGAGI (reference sequence). Losses at the gene ends were 7 bases for V and 6 bases for J; bases not matched to a gene: 10. In the authors' workflow: Quantification of nucleated cells was approximated via reference gene primer amplification. Sequenced by immunoSEQ multiplex PCR; TCRdb stores in-frame clones only, minus some. V, J and clone size are those of that table, while D and trimming were read from the DNA. The data hold roughly 80,000 clones, with more than 70% observed a single time. Sequenced sample: peripheral blood. The sequence derives from a man aged 60 to 69 with active or convalescent COVID-19. The chain has TRBV6-6 and TRBJ1-5, with 9 bases aligning to TRBD1. The CDR3 reads CASTHPLTGGQPQHF. The CDR3 DNA follows: TGTGCCAGCACCCATCCTTTGACAGGGGGTCAGCCCCAGCATTTT.